This TCR beta chain was captured by sequencing in a study of blood T cell repertoires in COVID-19. Sequencing used immunoSEQ multiplex PCR; TCRdb keeps in-frame clones, though not all of them. The sample consists of 150,000 to 200,000 clones, approximately 93% of them appearing once. This clone was counted between two and nine times. V lost 2 bases to trimming and J lost 7 bases; unmatched junction nucleotides: 9. The CDR3 covers 16 residues. Germline lookup yields CDR1 MNHNY and CDR2 SVGAGI (reference sequence). The sequence came from a woman in her sixties or seventies with COVID-19, enrolled during active disease. Sequencing was done on a sample of peripheral blood. This chain links TRBV6-6 with TRBJ1-3, with 9 bases identical to TRBD1. For the CDR3, the DNA is TGTGCCAGCAGTTACGGACAGGGGAGGGCGCGGAACACCATATATTTT. Protein product: CASSYGQGRARNTIYF.